The 27 T cell receptor beta chains presented below share a single source sample, sequenced in a study of cytomegalovirus exposure and HLA in healthy donors. Here immunoSEQ multiplex PCR was the method, and the copy in TCRdb shows in-frame clones only, minus some. The table lists about 330,000 clones, around 90% of them singletons. The sample consisted of PBMCs. These receptors came from a woman aged 25-40 years in good health and CMV-seropositive.

This rearrangement joins TRBV27 to TRBJ2-7; tentative D call: TRBD2 (6 bases). The germline V gene encodes CDR1 MNHEY and CDR2 SMNVEV (reference sequence). Trimming took 5 bases from V and 3 from J, leaving 17 bases between them. CDR3 length equals 15 residues. CDR3 sequence: CASSHRGSFNYEQYF. CDR3 nucleotides: TGTGCCAGCAGTCACCGGGGGTCTTTCAACTACGAGCAGTACTTC.

A note on this clone: Other DNA sequences in the same sample also yield this CDR3. The chain uses TRBV7-2 and TRBJ1-5, with 9 bases lining up with TRBD1. The ends lost 6 bases at V and 4 bases at J; junction bases unmatched: 7. This CDR3 comprises 15 residues. Germline CDR1 is SGHTA and CDR2 is FQGNSA. The DNA of the CDR3 is TGTGCCAGCAGTTCCACAGGGGGCGGAAATCAGCCCCAGCATTTT. It codes for CASSSTGGGNQPQHF.

As DNA, the CDR3 is TGTGCCATCAGTGACGGAAACTACCACAATGAGCAGTTCTTC. It specifies CAISDGNYHNEQFF. The chain links TRBV10-3 to TRBJ2-1; D is ambiguous. V was cut by 3 bases and J by 5 bases, with 11 bases left in between. The germline gives CDR1 ENHRY, CDR2 SYGVKD. The CDR3 contains 14 residues.

V gene TRBV9 combines with J gene TRBJ2-7; D may be TRBD1 (6 bases). This CDR3 comprises 16 residues. Germline CDR1 and CDR2: SGDLS and YYNGEE. The germline V and J ends were trimmed by 0 bases and 0 bases, with 13 bases remaining between them. For the CDR3, the DNA is TGTGCCAGCAGCGTAGCAGACGACAGGACCTCCTACGAGCAGTACTTC. As protein: CASSVADDRTSYEQYF.

The rearrangement uses TRBV4-3 and TRBJ2-5; 13 positions match TRBD2. Germline CDR1 is LGHNA and CDR2 is YSLEER. J was trimmed by 4 bases and V by 1 base; bases with no gene match: 9. This CDR3 spans 18 amino acids. CDR3 sequence (DNA): TGCGCCAGCAGCCAAGGGAGTCTACTAGCGGGAGGGGTAGAGACCCAGTACTTC. Protein product: CASSQGSLLAGGVETQYF.

The rearrangement joins TRBV4-2 to TRBJ2-3; possibly TRBD2 for D (6 bases). The germline V and J ends were trimmed by 0 bases and 2 bases, with 12 bases remaining between them. Germline V lookup: CDR1 LGHNA, CDR2 YNFKEQ. The CDR3 has 16 residues. The CDR3 loop is CASSQEGDWITDTQYF. In nucleotides, the CDR3 is TGTGCCAGCAGCCAAGAAGGGGACTGGATCACAGATACGCAGTATTTT.

This rearrangement joins TRBV9 to TRBJ2-3; D may match TRBD1 or TRBD2 (6 bases each). The CDR3 length is 15 residues. CDR1 SGDLS and CDR2 YYNGEE come from the germline V gene. V was cut by 3 bases and J by 2 bases, with 13 bases left in between. The CDR3 here is CASSEGGFSTDTQYF. The CDR3 DNA sequence: TGTGCCAGCAGCGAGGGGGGCTTCTCCACAGATACGCAGTATTTT.

The V call is TRBV28, the J call TRBJ1-1, with D possibly being TRBD1 (6 bases). V lost 10 bases, J lost 0 bases, and 18 bases lay in between. The CDR3 sequence is 15 residues long. CDR1 is MDHEN and CDR2 is SYDVKM in the germline V gene. CDR3 sequence: CATSDSGDLNTEAFF. CDR3 in DNA: TGTGCCACCTCAGATTCAGGGGACCTGAACACTGAAGCTTTCTTT.

This clone was picked up many times. The chain recombines TRBV28 with TRBJ2-7, with 9 bases lining up with TRBD1. This CDR3 region has 15 residues. V lost 3 bases, J lost 6 bases, and 9 bases stayed unmatched. CDR1 MDHEN and CDR2 SYDVKM come from the germline V gene. The CDR3 nucleotides are TGTGCCAGCAGTTTGTATGGGACAGGGTTTGGCGAGCAGTACTTC. It specifies CASSLYGTGFGEQYF.

The chain joins TRBV6-5 to TRBJ2-1; D is ambiguous. The V end was cut by 6 bases, the J end by 4 bases, with 7 bases between. There are 12 residues in the CDR3. The germline V gene has CDR1 MNHEY and CDR2 SVGAGI. CDR3 residues: CASRGRYNEQFF. DNA of the CDR3: TGTGCCAGCAGAGGACGGTACAATGAGCAGTTCTTC.

The chain couples TRBV6-5 to TRBJ2-3, with D possibly TRBD1 on 5 matching bases. Germline V gives CDR1 MNHEY, CDR2 SVGAGI. With 6 bases removed from V and 0 bases from J, the gap between germline ends came to 13 bases. The CDR3 loop spans 15 amino acids. The CDR3 region has the DNA TGTGCCAGCAGCAAGGGGATCCCTAGCACAGATACGCAGTATTTT. Protein product: CASSKGIPSTDTQYF.

The chain is built from TRBV9 and TRBJ1-6; a weak D match, TRBD1 (6 bases). This CDR3 is 13 amino acids long. Trimming cost V 4 bases and J 9 bases, with 11 bases left between them. Germline V gene lookup returns CDR1 SGDLS and CDR2 YYNGEE. In DNA, the CDR3 is TGTGCCAGCAGCTTCGGAGGGGGTTCACCCCTCCACTTT. It specifies CASSFGGGSPLHF.

The chain recombines TRBV2 with TRBJ2-7; 9 nucleotides line up with TRBD1. The germline gives CDR1 SNHLY, CDR2 FYNNEI. J gave up 6 bases and V 0 bases, and 12 bases lay outside the gene matches. The CDR3 is 17 amino acids. The CDR3 is CASSEASPGQGSGEQYF. DNA of the CDR3: TGTGCCAGCAGTGAAGCCTCTCCGGGACAGGGCTCGGGCGAGCAGTACTTC. Full variable domain (outside the CDR3, taken from reference TRBV2 and TRBJ2-7): EPEVTQTPSHQVTQMGQEVILRCVPISNHLYFYWYRQILGQKVEFLVSFYNNEISEKSEIFDDQFSVERPDGSNFTLKIRSTKLEDSAMYFCASSEASPGQGSGEQYFGPGTRLTVT.

V usage is TRBV28 and J usage is TRBJ2-1; weak D call: TRBD1 (6 bases). V was cut by 4 bases and J by 9 bases, with 22 bases left in between. The CDR3 sequence is 16 residues long. CDR1 MDHEN and CDR2 SYDVKM come from the germline V gene. The CDR3 coding sequence is TGTGCCAGCAGTTGGTTGTTTGAGACAGGAGCGGTTGAGCAGTTCTTC. This encodes CASSWLFETGAVEQFF. The entire variable domain, with the rest obtained from reference TRBV28 and TRBJ2-1, is as follows: DVKVTQSSRYLVKRTGEKVFLECVQDMDHENMFWYRQDPGLGLRLIYFSYDVKMKEKGDIPEGYSVSREKKERFSLILESASTNQTSMYLCASSWLFETGAVEQFFGPGTRLTVL.

A single count supports this clone. The rearrangement joins TRBV14 to TRBJ2-7; D call uncertain. The CDR3 extends over 14 amino acids. Germline lookup yields CDR1 SGHDN and CDR2 FVKESK. Deletions cut 1 base from V and 6 bases from J, with 13 bases between. CDR3 in DNA: TGTGCCAGCAGCCAAGCTCCCAGAAAAGGCGAGCAGTACTTC. It translates to CASSQAPRKGEQYF.

A word on this clone: The sample has other DNA sequences that encode this CDR3 too. This chain links TRBV5-1 with TRBJ1-1; D is ambiguous. V gave up 3 bases and J gave up 5 bases, with 8 bases separating them. This CDR3 has 12 residues. Germline V lookup: CDR1 SGHRS, CDR2 YFSETQ. The CDR3 nucleotides are TGCGCCAGCAGCTCAAGGAATACTGAAGCTTTCTTT. Its protein product is CASSSRNTEAFF.

The V gene is TRBV7-2, the J gene TRBJ1-5; the D gene is possibly TRBD1 (5 bases). This CDR3 contains 13 residues. From germline, CDR1 is SGHTA and CDR2 FQGNSA. Deletions cut 5 bases from V and 4 bases from J, with 9 bases between. The CDR3 region is CASSARQNQPQHF. Written as DNA, the CDR3 is TGTGCCAGCAGCGCCCGACAGAATCAGCCCCAGCATTTT. Complete variable domain (other parts from reference TRBV7-2 and TRBJ1-5): GAGVSQSPSNKVTEKGKDVELRCDPISGHTALYWYRQSLGQGLEFLIYFQGNSAPDKSGLPSDRFSAERTGGSVSTLTIQRTQQEDSAVYLCASSARQNQPQHFGDGTRLSIL.

V and J are TRBV9 and TRBJ2-1; 8 positions match TRBD1. CDR1 and CDR2 from the germline V gene are SGDLS and YYNGEE. The CDR3 loop spans 14 amino acids. Losses at the gene ends were 4 bases for V and 8 bases for J; bases not matched to a gene: 8. Here the CDR3 reads CASSPTGQGYEQFF. The DNA for the CDR3 is TGTGCCAGCAGCCCAACCGGACAGGGCTATGAGCAGTTCTTC.

The gene calls are TRBV28 and TRBJ1-2, with TRBD1 as a possible D gene (5 bases). Trimming removed 4 bases from V and 0 bases from J, with 12 bases in between. CDR3 length equals 15 residues. CDR1 and CDR2 from the germline V gene are MDHEN and SYDVKM. For the CDR3, the DNA is TGTGCCAGCAGTTCCCCGACAGTTGCTAACTATGGCTACACCTTC. Translation: CASSSPTVANYGYTF.

This sequence joins TRBV30 and TRBJ2-5, with D perhaps TRBD1 or TRBD2 (5 bases each). Trimming stripped 3 bases from V and 1 base from J, with 12 bases between. Per the germline V gene, CDR1 is GTSNPN and CDR2 is SVGIG (reference sequence). The CDR3 covers 14 residues. The CDR3 DNA is TGTGCCTGGAGAGCCCCCGGGACCCAAGAGACCCAGTACTTC. It is translated as CAWRAPGTQETQYF.

This rearrangement joins TRBV7-3 to TRBJ2-2; tentative D call: TRBD1 (6 bases). The V gene's germline CDR1 is SGHTA and CDR2 FQGTGA. V lost 4 bases to trimming and J lost 3 bases, with 9 bases between them. The CDR3 is 14 amino acids. CDR3 DNA: TGTGCCAGCAGCTCTCACAGGGACACCGGGGAGCTGTTTTTT. Translated: CASSSHRDTGELFF.

The chain carries TRBV25-1 and TRBJ2-1; 9 nucleotides match TRBD2. This CDR3 region has 18 residues. V lost 1 base to trimming and J lost 1 base; unmatched junction nucleotides: 8. The germline V gene has CDR1 MGHDK and CDR2 SYGVNS. The CDR3 DNA sequence: TGTGCCAGCAGTGAATCTTCTAGCGGGGTGGGGTCCTACAATGAGCAGTTCTTC. Its protein product is CASSESSSGVGSYNEQFF. The complete variable domain, with remaining parts taken from reference TRBV25-1 and TRBJ2-1, reads EADIYQTPRYLVIGTGKKITLECSQTMGHDKMYWYQQDPGMELHLIHYSYGVNSTEKGDLSSESTVSRIRTEHFPLTLESARPSHTSQYLCASSESSSGVGSYNEQFFGPGTRLTVL.

The chain has TRBV15 and TRBJ2-3, with TRBD2 matching over 15 bases. V shed 9 bases, J shed 3 bases, and the junction held 7 bases outside the gene matches. The CDR3 has 16 amino acids. Germline assignment: CDR1 LNHNV and CDR2 YYDKDF (reference sequence). The CDR3 DNA is TGTGCCACTGTCGGACTAGCGGGAGGGCCAACAGATACGCAGTATTTT. It encodes CATVGLAGGPTDTQYF.

This chain links TRBV30 with TRBJ1-2; TRBD1 matches 8 bases. From germline, CDR1 is GTSNPN and CDR2 SVGIG (reference sequence). Trimming removed 7 bases from V and 5 bases from J; junction bases left unmatched: 12. This CDR3 contains 14 residues. The CDR3 bases are TGTGCCTCAGCCCCCGGGACAGGTATTTATGGCTACACCTTC. This translates into CASAPGTGIYGYTF.

V is TRBV27 and J is TRBJ1-1, with D tentatively TRBD1 (6 bases). The CDR3 covers 17 residues. Trimming removed 5 bases at V and 0 bases at J, with 19 bases between. Germline lookup yields CDR1 MNHEY and CDR2 SMNVEV (reference sequence). This CDR3 reads CASSESWGAVMNTEAFF. The CDR3 nucleotides read TGTGCCAGCAGTGAAAGTTGGGGGGCGGTCATGAACACTGAAGCTTTCTTT.

The chain recombines TRBV19 with TRBJ1-5, with D unresolved. Germline V gene sequence: CDR1 LNHDA, CDR2 SQIVND (reference sequence). Deletions cut 5 bases from V and 2 bases from J, with 10 bases between. This CDR3 contains 14 residues. CDR3 sequence: CASSEGLGNQPQHF. The CDR3 DNA sequence: TGTGCCAGTAGTGAGGGTTTGGGCAATCAGCCCCAGCATTTT.

J is TRBJ2-1 and V is TRBV7-9; TRBD2 matches 9 bases. Germline CDR1 is SEHNR and CDR2 is FQNEAQ (reference sequence). V shed 5 bases, J shed 8 bases, and the junction held 16 bases outside the gene matches. The CDR3 runs to 17 residues. The CDR3 spells CASSIQAAGLANDEQFF. CDR3 DNA: TGTGCCAGCAGCATCCAGGCCGCGGGACTAGCTAACGATGAGCAGTTCTTC.